This T cell receptor beta chain was obtained from a study of T cell responses to AZD1222 COVID-19 vaccine. Points from the study as a whole: It was only a handful of AZD1222 recipients who were seropositive at baseline. The donor cohort was predominantly white British with a female majority, and clonal diversity may have been underestimated. Vaccine-related CD4 TCRs covered spike, predominating at 160-218 and 743-854.

To note about this clone: The target antigen is unknown.

CDR3 length equals 14 residues. Germline loops: CDR1 KGHDR, CDR2 SFDVKD. V was clipped by 4 bases and J by 2 bases; unmatched bases: 3. Method: immunoSEQ multiplex PCR; TCRdb's copy keeps in-frame clones and lacks some. The top ten clones hold approximately 5% of a sample with 120,000 or so clones, approximately 85% of them seen once. The J gene is TRBJ2-5, the V gene TRBV24-1, with 7 bases that match TRBD1. This specimen was peripheral blood, taken on day 0 of AZD1222 vaccination. This receptor was obtained from an adult in good health. CDR3 sequence (DNA): TGTGCCACCAGTGACGTGACAGGGCAAGAGACCCAGTACTTC. This sequence encodes CATSDVTGQETQYF.